One sample yielded the 20 T cell receptor beta chains listed below, sequenced in a study of human T cells and chemical hapten exposure. Stated time point: patch test 1, 2 weeks after DPC sensitization. Treatment indicated: therapeutic diphenylcyclopropenone sensitization with weekly scalp DPC. Using its own MiXCR run on the RACE reads, TCRdb lists one record per CDR3 protein. The sample records approximately 400,000 distinct CDR3 sequences, about 4.8% being singletons. This material consisted of whole blood, taken in connection with sensitization to the hapten diphenylcyclopropenone (DPC). Receptors were obtained from a woman in her fifties or sixties with alopecia areata. Some clones in this sample may be carry-over from other donors' samples.

This clonotype has only a few counts. This chain connects TRBV28 to TRBJ2-1; 12 bases align to TRBD2. Germline V CDR1 and CDR2: MDHEN, SYDVKM. This CDR3 contains 16 residues. The trim removed 4 bases at V and 8 bases at J, leaving 9 bases unmatched. CDR3 sequence (DNA): TGTGCCAGCAGTTACCGACTAGCGGGGGCGGGCGATGAGCAGTTCTTC. Encoded protein: CASSYRLAGAGDEQFF.

This chain links TRBV12-3 or TRBV12-4 with TRBJ1-6; no clear D. V gave up 6 bases and J gave up 2 bases, with 11 bases separating them. This CDR3 is built from 15 residues. CDR3 sequence: CASRPDRAYNSPLHF. The CDR3 nucleotides read TGTGCCAGCAGGCCCGATCGGGCCTATAATTCACCCCTCCACTTT.

This clonotype was observed at least ten times. The chain joins TRBV5-1 to TRBJ1-6; D might be TRBD1 (5 bases). Per the germline V gene, CDR1 is SGHRS and CDR2 is YFSETQ. V lost 4 bases, J lost 9 bases, and 11 bases lay in between. This CDR3 has 13 residues. This chain's CDR3 is CASSVDNSSPLHF. Written as DNA, the CDR3 is TGCGCCAGCAGCGTGGACAACTCTTCACCCCTCCACTTT.

V gene TRBV29-1 combines with J gene TRBJ1-1, with TRBD1 identical over 7 bases. The length of the CDR3 is 13 residues. Germline V lookup: CDR1 SQVTM, CDR2 ANQGSEA. With 6 bases clipped from V and 1 base from J, the junction kept 5 bases outside the gene matches. This CDR3 is CSVCYRGNTEAFF. The CDR3 DNA reads as TGCAGCGTGTGCTACAGGGGGAACACTGAAGCTTTCTTT.

The chain is built from TRBV2 and TRBJ2-7; the D gene is possibly TRBD2 (6 bases). The CDR3 is 14 amino acids. Trimming removed 4 bases from V and 6 bases from J, with 16 bases in between. CDR1 and CDR2 (germline): SNHLY, FYNNEI. CDR3 bases: TGTGCCAGCAGTGGTGGGCTAGCGCCGACCGAGCAGTACTTC. Its translation is CASSGGLAPTEQYF.

Many counts were recorded for this clonotype. The chain employs TRBV27 and TRBJ1-2; no reliable D call. This CDR3 has 14 residues. Trimming took off 4 bases at V and 0 bases at J, with 9 bases between the two ends. The germline V gene encodes CDR1 MNHEY and CDR2 SMNVEV (reference sequence). Here the CDR3 reads CASSYGSTNYGYTF. The CDR3 DNA reads TGTGCCAGCAGTTATGGGTCTACTAACTATGGCTACACCTTC.

This clonotype was counted between two and nine times. The gene calls are TRBV5-4 and TRBJ2-3; 7 nucleotides align to TRBD1. The junction had 10 bases not matched to a gene; V was cut back by 2 bases and J by 4 bases. CDR1 SGHNT and CDR2 YYREEE come from the germline V gene (reference sequence). The length of the CDR3 is 16 residues. CDR3 amino acids: CASSFPGQRSPDTQYF. The CDR3 DNA reads as TGTGCCAGCAGCTTTCCGGGACAGAGATCACCAGATACGCAGTATTTT.

At least ten counts were recorded for this clonotype. One junction end disagrees with the germline gene, perhaps due to a read error. This chain links TRBV29-1 with TRBJ1-4; the match to TRBD1 covers 9 bases. The CDR3 consists of 15 residues. The germline CDR1 and CDR2 sequences are SQVTM and ANQGSEA. The CDR3 sequence: CSVEVPGTGNGKLFF. As DNA, the CDR3 is TGCAGCGTTGAAGTCCCGGGGACAGGGAATGGAAAACTGTTTTTT.

This clonotype was counted at least ten times. This chain uses TRBV28 with TRBJ2-3; tentative D call: TRBD1 (6 bases). Trimming removed 8 bases from V and 6 bases from J, with 15 bases in between. The CDR3 extends over 13 amino acids. Germline CDR1 reads MDHEN; CDR2 reads SYDVKM. The CDR3 protein is CASRWAGVDTQYF. In DNA, the CDR3 is TGTGCCAGCCGATGGGCAGGGGTGGATACGCAGTATTTT.

The sample holds many counts of this clonotype. The rearrangement uses TRBV11-2 and TRBJ2-1; D is undetermined. The CDR3 consists of 13 residues. Germline lookup yields CDR1 SGHAT and CDR2 FQNNGV. V lost 0 bases, J lost 9 bases, and 9 bases lay in between. The CDR3 sequence is CASSLDPQSEQFF. In DNA, the CDR3 is TGTGCCAGCAGCTTAGACCCCCAAAGTGAGCAGTTCTTC. Full variable domain (remainder filled in from reference TRBV11-2 and TRBJ2-1): EAGVAQSPRYKIIEKRQSVAFWCNPISGHATLYWYQQILGQGPKLLIQFQNNGVVDDSQLPKDRFSAERLKGVDSTLKIQPAKLEDSAVYLCASSLDPQSEQFFGPGTRLTVL.

This clonotype was detected once. V gene TRBV28 combines with J gene TRBJ2-3, with 8 bases that match TRBD2. The CDR3 is made up of 19 amino acids. CDR1 is MDHEN, CDR2 SYDVKM, per germline. V lost 2 bases and J lost 4; bases outside the gene matches: 17. CDR3: CASSLNPRVAGGMADTQYF. The CDR3 coding sequence is TGTGCCAGCAGTTTAAATCCCCGCGTTGCGGGAGGTATGGCAGATACGCAGTATTTT. Full variable domain (remainder filled in from reference TRBV28 and TRBJ2-3): DVKVTQSSRYLVKRTGEKVFLECVQDMDHENMFWYRQDPGLGLRLIYFSYDVKMKEKGDIPEGYSVSREKKERFSLILESASTNQTSMYLCASSLNPRVAGGMADTQYFGPGTRLTVL.

This clonotype has a count of ten or more. The rearrangement joins TRBV6-1 to TRBJ1-2; no firm D call. This CDR3 comprises 14 residues. Germline loops: CDR1 MNHNS, CDR2 SASEGT. Trimming removed 5 bases from V and 4 bases from J, with 14 bases in between. For the CDR3, the DNA is TGTGCCAGCAGTTCCCTTTCACCTCTCTATGGCTACACCTTC. This codes for CASSSLSPLYGYTF.

This clonotype was seen many times. This sequence joins TRBV2 and TRBJ2-1; 8 nucleotides match TRBD2. The CDR3 length is 15 residues. CDR1 is SNHLY, CDR2 FYNNEI, per germline. V dropped 3 bases and J dropped 5; count of bases not matched to a gene: 6. The CDR3 protein is CASSEASGRHNEQFF. The CDR3 DNA reads TGTGCCAGCAGTGAGGCCAGCGGGAGACACAATGAGCAGTTCTTC.

This clonotype came up many times. The chain joins TRBV28 to TRBJ2-7, with 9 bases matching TRBD2. With V trimmed by 4 bases and J by 2 bases, 6 bases remained unmatched. CDR1 is MDHEN, CDR2 SYDVKM, per germline. The CDR3 consists of 15 residues. CDR3 DNA sequence: TGTGCCAGCAGTTCCCCGGCTAGCGGGACCTACGAGCAGTACTTC. It encodes CASSSPASGTYEQYF.

This clonotype was counted a few times. The rearrangement links TRBV9 to TRBJ1-1; D may be TRBD1 (6 bases). The CDR3 is 14 residues long. The V end lost 8 bases, the J end lost 1 base, and 15 bases lay between the germline ends. CDR1 and CDR2 from the germline V gene are SGDLS and YYNGEE. CDR3 loop: CASGGGQKNTEAFF. CDR3 nucleotides: TGTGCCAGTGGGGGAGGACAGAAGAACACTGAAGCTTTCTTT. Full variable domain (outside the CDR3, taken from reference TRBV9 and TRBJ1-1): DSGVTQTPKHLITATGQRVTLRCSPRSGDLSVYWYQQSLDQGLQFLIQYYNGEERAKGNILERFSAQQFPDLHSELNLSSLELGDSALYFCASGGGQKNTEAFFGQGTRLTVV.

The rearrangement links TRBV12-3 or TRBV12-4 to TRBJ2-3, with D possibly being TRBD1 (6 bases). The CDR3 covers 15 residues. V lost 1 base and J lost 2, with 10 bases in between. The CDR3 DNA sequence: TGTGCCAGCAGTTTAGTACAGGGAGACACAGATACGCAGTATTTT. It is translated as CASSLVQGDTDTQYF.

The gene calls are TRBV2 and TRBJ1-1; D is ambiguous. Trimming cost V 6 bases and J 1 base, with 9 bases left between them. Looked up from germline, CDR1 is SNHLY and CDR2 is FYNNEI. CDR3 length: 13 amino acids. In DNA form, the CDR3 reads TGTGCCAGCAGATTTGACGGGAACACTGAAGCTTTCTTT. Amino acids: CASRFDGNTEAFF.

The sample holds a few counts of this clonotype. This rearrangement joins TRBV27 to TRBJ2-3, with 7 positions matching TRBD2. The trim removed 0 bases at V and 4 bases at J, leaving 4 bases unmatched. There are 15 residues in the CDR3. CDR1 is MNHEY, CDR2 SMNVEV, per germline (reference sequence). The CDR3 spells CASSLSAGDADTQYF. DNA for the CDR3: TGTGCCAGCAGTTTATCTGCGGGAGACGCAGATACGCAGTATTTT.

The chain is built from TRBV27 and TRBJ2-3; D gene ambiguous. Trimming pared 4 bases from V and 1 base from J, leaving 12 bases between. In germline, CDR1 is MNHEY, CDR2 SMNVEV (reference sequence). The CDR3 extends over 15 amino acids. Written as DNA, the CDR3 is TGTGCCAGCAGTTCCCGGGCCCGGGGCACAGATACGCAGTATTTT. The encoded protein is CASSSRARGTDTQYF.

This clonotype was detected many times. The rearrangement links TRBV18 to TRBJ1-2; a possible D gene is TRBD1 (6 bases). V shed 3 bases and J shed 1 base, with 15 bases lying between them. The CDR3 runs 16 residues. Germline CDR1 reads KGHSH; CDR2 reads LQKENI. The CDR3: CASSPPGQIINYGYTF. DNA of the CDR3: TGTGCCAGCTCACCTCCGGGACAAATTATTAACTATGGCTACACCTTC.